These 14 T cell receptor beta chains were all obtained from the same sample, sequenced in a study of early T cells in non-severe SARS-CoV-2 infection. TCRdb used MiXCR to reprocess the 5' RACE reads, holding one entry per CDR3 protein. The table has some 55,000 distinct CDR3 sequences, less than 15% seen once. Material: whole blood, obtained at baseline. The receptors derive from an adult who was a healthcare worker with PCR-confirmed SARS-CoV-2 infection or an uninfected control (not recorded which).

The chain carries TRBV5-4 and TRBJ2-7; the match to TRBD1 covers 7 bases. Germline V gene sequence: CDR1 SGHNT, CDR2 YYREEE (reference sequence). With V trimmed by 4 bases and J by 3 bases, 7 bases remained unmatched. The CDR3 is 14 amino acids. CDR3 protein: CASSPGGDGYEQYF. The CDR3 DNA is TGTGCCAGCAGCCCAGGGGGTGATGGCTACGAGCAGTACTTC.

A few counts support this clonotype. The CDR3, as DNA: TGTGCCAGCAGCCCTACTGGGACAGGGGGAAGAGAGACCCAGTACTTC. It is translated as CASSPTGTGGRETQYF. The V call is TRBV7-3, the J call TRBJ2-5; 11 bases align to TRBD1. V was pared by 5 bases and J by 4 bases, with 9 bases of the junction left unmatched. Germline V lookup: CDR1 SGHTA, CDR2 FQGTGA. The CDR3 is 16 amino acids.

The table lists this clonotype with a few counts. The chain is built from TRBV4-2 and TRBJ1-1, with D hard to call. From germline, CDR1 is LGHNA and CDR2 YNFKEQ. Trimming took 4 bases from V and 3 from J, leaving 9 bases between them. The CDR3 runs 13 residues. In DNA form, the CDR3 reads TGTGCCAGCAGCCCCGGCGGGGACACTGAAGCTTTCTTT. It encodes CASSPGGDTEAFF.

This clonotype showed up many times. This chain uses TRBV7-9 with TRBJ2-3; D may be TRBD1 or TRBD2 (5 bases each). With 2 bases removed from V and 4 bases from J, the gap between germline ends came to 10 bases. CDR1 and CDR2 from the germline V gene are SEHNR and FQNEAQ (reference sequence). The CDR3 is 14 residues long. DNA for the CDR3: TGTGCCAGCAGCTTAAGTGGGACCCCAGATACGCAGTATTTT. Translating gives CASSLSGTPDTQYF.

A few counts support this clonotype. The genes are TRBV29-1 and TRBJ2-3; a possible D gene is TRBD1 (6 bases). V lost 4 bases, J lost 2 bases, and 19 bases lay in between. Germline V gene data show CDR1 as SQVTM and CDR2 as ANQGSEA. The CDR3 totals 16 residues. Here the CDR3 reads CSVAGLTGPPTDTQYF. CDR3 nucleotides: TGCAGCGTTGCAGGGCTTACAGGGCCGCCCACAGATACGCAGTATTTT.

This clonotype was observed a handful of times. The V gene is TRBV12-3 or TRBV12-4, the J gene TRBJ2-7, with 7 nucleotides matching TRBD2. The CDR3 extends over 18 amino acids. The junction had 15 bases not matched to a gene; V was cut back by 1 base and J by 3 bases. The CDR3 reads CASSLGPRLVAGHYEQYF. The CDR3 DNA follows: TGTGCCAGCAGTTTAGGCCCACGCCTGGTAGCGGGCCACTACGAGCAGTACTTC.

This clonotype was found a few times. The V gene is TRBV7-6, the J gene TRBJ1-3, with a possible D match to TRBD1 (5 bases). Germline values: CDR1 SGHVS, CDR2 FNYEAQ. There are 15 residues in the CDR3. V was cut by 5 bases and J by 0 bases, with 11 bases left in between. The CDR3 region has the DNA TGTGCCAGCAGCCTGGCAGGGTCCTCTGGAAACACCATATATTTT. It yields the protein CASSLAGSSGNTIYF.

A few counts support this clonotype. The V and J genes are TRBV19 and TRBJ1-2; D unresolved. Between the trimmed V and J ends, which lost 3 bases and 4 bases, there was a span of 9 bases. CDR1 and CDR2 from the germline V gene are LNHDA and SQIVND (reference sequence). The CDR3 loop spans 13 amino acids. CDR3 DNA sequence: TGTGCCAGTAGTATTTCCCAGTCCTATGGCTACACCTTC. It translates to CASSISQSYGYTF.

The sample holds many counts of this clonotype. The chain joins TRBV2 to TRBJ1-5, with 11 bases that match TRBD1. The CDR3 consists of 14 residues. Germline CDR1 reads SNHLY; CDR2 reads FYNNEI. V was pared by 9 bases and J by 1 base, with 2 bases of the junction left unmatched. The CDR3 sequence: CARGQGESNQPQHF. CDR3 in DNA: TGTGCCAGGGGACAGGGGGAGAGCAATCAGCCCCAGCATTTT. The whole variable domain, filled in from reference TRBV2 and TRBJ1-5, reads EPEVTQTPSHQVTQMGQEVILRCVPISNHLYFYWYRQILGQKVEFLVSFYNNEISEKSEIFDDQFSVERPDGSNFTLKIRSTKLEDSAMYFCARGQGESNQPQHFGDGTRLSIL.

The chain links TRBV14 to TRBJ2-7, with TRBD1 matching over 9 bases. With 1 base clipped from V and 6 bases from J, the junction kept 10 bases outside the gene matches. This CDR3 spans 16 amino acids. CDR1 and CDR2 from the germline V gene are SGHDN and FVKESK. CDR3 sequence reads: CASSQGQGDGRIEQYF. In DNA form, the CDR3 reads TGTGCCAGCAGCCAAGGACAGGGGGATGGACGGATCGAGCAGTACTTC.

The rearrangement links TRBV4-3 to TRBJ2-1; D gene ambiguous. V lost 1 base and J lost 0, with 7 bases in between. CDR1 and CDR2 from the germline V gene are LGHNA and YSLEER. The CDR3 totals 15 residues. The CDR3, as DNA: TGCGCCAGCAGCCAAGCTGGCGGCTCCTACAATGAGCAGTTCTTC. Translating it yields CASSQAGGSYNEQFF.

This clonotype has just a few counts. The rearrangement uses TRBV28 and TRBJ2-1; 14 nucleotides line up with TRBD2. Germline CDR1 MDHEN, CDR2 SYDVKM. The CDR3 runs to 21 residues. V dropped 2 bases and J dropped 9; count of bases not matched to a gene: 21. The chain's CDR3 is CASSLGEGTSGSFQRVLEQFF. In nucleotides, the CDR3 is TGTGCCAGCAGTTTAGGGGAAGGGACTAGCGGGAGTTTTCAGCGTGTACTTGAGCAGTTCTTC.

This sequence joins TRBV6-5 and TRBJ2-7; 8 positions match TRBD1. The CDR3 is made up of 14 amino acids. Germline V CDR1 and CDR2: MNHEY, SVGAGI. J was trimmed by 3 bases and V by 2 bases; bases with no gene match: 3. This chain's CDR3 is CASSYGQGSYEQYF. The CDR3, as DNA: TGTGCCAGCAGTTACGGACAGGGAAGCTACGAGCAGTACTTC.

In this sample, this clonotype turned up a few times. The chain is built from TRBV7-8 and TRBJ2-1, with D unresolved. Trimming took 4 bases from V and 5 from J, leaving 9 bases between them. The CDR3 totals 13 residues. CDR1 is SGHVS and CDR2 is FQNEAQ in the germline V gene. In DNA, the CDR3 is TGTGCCAGCAGCTCACAGAGAAACAATGAGCAGTTCTTC. Its translation: CASSSQRNNEQFF.